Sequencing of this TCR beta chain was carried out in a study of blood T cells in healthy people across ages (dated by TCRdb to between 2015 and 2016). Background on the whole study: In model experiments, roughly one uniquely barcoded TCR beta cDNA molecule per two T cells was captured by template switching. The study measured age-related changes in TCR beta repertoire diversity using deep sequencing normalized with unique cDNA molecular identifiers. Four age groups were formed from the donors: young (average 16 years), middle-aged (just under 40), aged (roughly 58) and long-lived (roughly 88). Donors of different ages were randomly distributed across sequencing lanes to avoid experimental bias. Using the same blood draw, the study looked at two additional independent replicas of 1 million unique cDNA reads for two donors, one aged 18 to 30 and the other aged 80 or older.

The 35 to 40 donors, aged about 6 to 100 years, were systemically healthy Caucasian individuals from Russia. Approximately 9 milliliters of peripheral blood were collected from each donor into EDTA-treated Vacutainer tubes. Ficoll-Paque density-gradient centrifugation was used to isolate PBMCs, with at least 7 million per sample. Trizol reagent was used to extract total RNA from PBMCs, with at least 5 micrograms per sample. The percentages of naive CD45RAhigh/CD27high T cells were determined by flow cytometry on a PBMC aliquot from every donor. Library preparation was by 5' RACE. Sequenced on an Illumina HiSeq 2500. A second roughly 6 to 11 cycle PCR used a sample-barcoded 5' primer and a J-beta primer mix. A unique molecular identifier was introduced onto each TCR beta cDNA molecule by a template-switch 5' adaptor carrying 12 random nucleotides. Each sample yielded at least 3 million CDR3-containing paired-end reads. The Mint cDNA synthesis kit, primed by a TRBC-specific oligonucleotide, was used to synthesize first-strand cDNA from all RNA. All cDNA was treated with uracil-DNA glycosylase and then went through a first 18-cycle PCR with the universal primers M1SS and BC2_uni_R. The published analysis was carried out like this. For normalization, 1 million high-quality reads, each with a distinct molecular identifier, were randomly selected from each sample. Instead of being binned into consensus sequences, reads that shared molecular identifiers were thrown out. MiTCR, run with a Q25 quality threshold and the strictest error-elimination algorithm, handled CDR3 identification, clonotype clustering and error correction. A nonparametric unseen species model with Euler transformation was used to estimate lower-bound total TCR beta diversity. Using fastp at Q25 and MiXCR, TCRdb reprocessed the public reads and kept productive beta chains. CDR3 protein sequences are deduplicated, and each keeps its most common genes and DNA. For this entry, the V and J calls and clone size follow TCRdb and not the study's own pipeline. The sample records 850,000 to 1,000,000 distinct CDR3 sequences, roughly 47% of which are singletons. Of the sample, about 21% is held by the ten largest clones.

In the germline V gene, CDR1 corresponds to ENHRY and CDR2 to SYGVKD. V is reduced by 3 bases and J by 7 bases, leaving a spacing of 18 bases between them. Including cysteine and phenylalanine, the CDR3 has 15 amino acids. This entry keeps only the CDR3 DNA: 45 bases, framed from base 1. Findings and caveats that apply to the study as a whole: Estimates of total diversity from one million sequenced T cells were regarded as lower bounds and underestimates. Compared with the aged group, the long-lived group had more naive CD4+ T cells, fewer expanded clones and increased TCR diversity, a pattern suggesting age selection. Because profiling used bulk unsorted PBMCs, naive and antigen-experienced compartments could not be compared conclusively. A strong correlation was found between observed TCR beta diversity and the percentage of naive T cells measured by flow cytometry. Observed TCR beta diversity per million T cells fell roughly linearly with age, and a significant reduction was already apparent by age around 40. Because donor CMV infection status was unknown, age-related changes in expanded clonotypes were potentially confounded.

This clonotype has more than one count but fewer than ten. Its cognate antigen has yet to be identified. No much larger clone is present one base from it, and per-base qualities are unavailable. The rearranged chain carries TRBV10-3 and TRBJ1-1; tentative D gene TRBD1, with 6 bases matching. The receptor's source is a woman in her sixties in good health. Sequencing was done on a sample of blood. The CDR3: CAISETFGGLGEAFF. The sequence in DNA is TGTGCCATCAGTGAAACGTTCGGGGGGCTAGGTGAAGCTTTCTTT.